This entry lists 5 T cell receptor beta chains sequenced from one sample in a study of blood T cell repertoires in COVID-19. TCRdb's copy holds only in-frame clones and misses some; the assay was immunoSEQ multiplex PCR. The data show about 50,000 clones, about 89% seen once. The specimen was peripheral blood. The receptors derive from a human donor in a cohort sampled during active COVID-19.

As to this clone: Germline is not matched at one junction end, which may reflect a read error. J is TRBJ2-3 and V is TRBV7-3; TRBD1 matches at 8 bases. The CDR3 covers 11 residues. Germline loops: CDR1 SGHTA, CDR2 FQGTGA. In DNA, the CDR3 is TGTGCCAGCAGCCCGGACAGGGCCAAGCATTTT. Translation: CASSPDRAKHF.

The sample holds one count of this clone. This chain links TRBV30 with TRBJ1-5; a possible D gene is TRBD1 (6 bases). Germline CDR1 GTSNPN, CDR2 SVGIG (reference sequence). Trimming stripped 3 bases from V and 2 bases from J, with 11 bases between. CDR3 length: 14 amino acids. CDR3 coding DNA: TGTGCCTGGAGCCTACAGGGTGGCAATCAGCCCCAGCATTTT. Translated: CAWSLQGGNQPQHF. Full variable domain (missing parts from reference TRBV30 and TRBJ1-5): SQTIHQWPATLVQPVGSPLSLECTVEGTSNPNLYWYRQAAGRGLQLLFYSVGIGQISSEVPQNLSASRPQDRQFILSSKKLLLSDSGFYLCAWSLQGGNQPQHFGDGTRLSIL.

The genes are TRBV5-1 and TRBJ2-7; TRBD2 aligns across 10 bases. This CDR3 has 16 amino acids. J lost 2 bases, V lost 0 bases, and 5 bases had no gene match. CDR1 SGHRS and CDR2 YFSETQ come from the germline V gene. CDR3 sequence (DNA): TGCGCCAGCAGCTTGGAAGCTAGCGGGGGTCCCTACGAGCAGTACTTC. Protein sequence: CASSLEASGGPYEQYF.

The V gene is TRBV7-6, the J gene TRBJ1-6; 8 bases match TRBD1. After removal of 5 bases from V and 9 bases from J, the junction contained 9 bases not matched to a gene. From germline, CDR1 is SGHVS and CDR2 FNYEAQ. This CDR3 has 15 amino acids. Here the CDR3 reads CASSQYGQGGSPLHF. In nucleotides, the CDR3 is TGTGCCAGCAGCCAATACGGACAGGGCGGTTCACCCCTCCACTTT. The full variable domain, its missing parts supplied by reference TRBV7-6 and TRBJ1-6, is GAGVSQSPRYKVTKRGQDVALRCDPISGHVSLYWYRQALGQGPEFLTYFNYEAQQDKSGLPNDRFSAERPEGSISTLTIQRTEQRDSAMYRCASSQYGQGGSPLHFGNGTRLTVT.

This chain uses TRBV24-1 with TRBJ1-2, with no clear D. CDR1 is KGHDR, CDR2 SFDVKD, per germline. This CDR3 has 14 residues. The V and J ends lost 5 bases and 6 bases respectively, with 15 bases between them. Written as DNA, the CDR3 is TGTGCCACCAGTGCCACCCCCGGGGTCGATGGCTACACCTTC. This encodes CATSATPGVDGYTF.